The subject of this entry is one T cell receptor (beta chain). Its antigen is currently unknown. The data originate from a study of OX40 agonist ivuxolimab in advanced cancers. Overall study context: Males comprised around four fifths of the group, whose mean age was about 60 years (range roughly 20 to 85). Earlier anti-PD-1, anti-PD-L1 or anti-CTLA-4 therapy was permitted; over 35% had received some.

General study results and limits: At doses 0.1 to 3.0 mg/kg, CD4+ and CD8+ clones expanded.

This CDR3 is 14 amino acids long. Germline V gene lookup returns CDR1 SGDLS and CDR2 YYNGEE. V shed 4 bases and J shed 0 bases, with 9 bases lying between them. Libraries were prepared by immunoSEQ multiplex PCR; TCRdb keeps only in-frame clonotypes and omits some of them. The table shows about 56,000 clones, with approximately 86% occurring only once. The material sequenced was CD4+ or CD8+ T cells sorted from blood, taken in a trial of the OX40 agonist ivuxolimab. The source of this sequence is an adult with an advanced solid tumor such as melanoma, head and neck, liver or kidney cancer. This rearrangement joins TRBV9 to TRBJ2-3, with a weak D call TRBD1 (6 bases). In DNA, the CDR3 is TGTGCCAGCAGCCTAGGGGGTAGCACAGATACGCAGTATTTT. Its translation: CASSLGGSTDTQYF.